The present T cell receptor beta chain was sequenced within a study of T cells in Graves' hyperthyroidism and ophthalmopathy. It was RNA transcripts that yielded the amplified TCR beta CDR3 regions. RT-PCR in the first round (using the HTBI primer set) targeted the TCR CDR3. TCRdb fed the multiplex PCR reads into MiXCR, producing one record per CDR3 protein. The sample lists a few hundred thousand distinct CDR3 sequences, about 15% occurring once. This clonotype turned up a few times. The CDR3 extends over 14 amino acids. The V gene's germline CDR1 is MNHNS and CDR2 SASEGT. The J segment lost 4 bases and the V segment lost 5 bases, leaving 5 bases of the junction unmatched.

What was sequenced was blood. The clonotype was recovered from a woman aged 18-35 years with Graves' hyperthyroidism. This sequence joins TRBV6-1 and TRBJ1-5; 7 positions match TRBD1. CDR3 sequence reads: CASSTGQQNQPQHF. The CDR3, as DNA: TGTGCCAGCAGTACGGGACAGCAGAATCAGCCCCAGCATTTT.